This record concerns one TCR beta chain sequence. Its target antigen remains unknown. It has no much larger one-base neighbor in the sample; base qualities were not kept. The sample belongs to a study of shared clonotypes between healthy human individuals (TCRdb year 2020). About the study as a whole: The cohort included a few men and a couple of women between 18 and 49 years of age. The study deeply sequenced blood TCR repertoires of about 5 healthy adults to estimate repertoire size and the extent of clonotype sharing between individuals. Between about 0.8 and 9 billion PBMCs per donor were obtained by leukapheresis. Libraries were prepared and TCR repertoires were sequenced by different laboratories using diverse techniques, in order to increase sequencing depth and limit assay-specific biases. For each donor, CD4 naive and CD4 memory were each run on three plates, CD8 naive on two plates, and CD8 memory on one plate. Here is what the overall study found, with its caveats: Only blood was sampled, and tissue TCR repertoires likely differ from those in blood. Pairwise subsampling indicated that sequencing depth was expected to affect the degree of clonotype sharing among donors. Compared with non-shared clonotypes, the clonotypes found in all four sorted-subset donors had higher generation probabilities. Incomplete sequencing was indicated by rarefaction of sorted-subset datasets, despite the large sequencing depth. The small number of donors limited the genetic and exposure-history diversity represented. Naive subsets generally had larger estimated clonotype richness than memory subsets did. When several donors were compared, the shared fraction of clonotypes was 5% to 6.5% for naive CD4, about 4% for naive CD8, more than 2% for memory CD4, and 0.4% for memory CD8.

The donors were healthy, HIV-negative adults with no recently reported acute infections or vaccinations. Every donor was a Caucasian adult living in Nashville, Tennessee, USA. Magnetic negative selection was used to enrich CD4+ T cells, after which naive cells were positively selected on CD45RA and the negative fraction became the memory subset. Blood was obtained by leukapheresis, after which PBMCs were separated by Ficoll-Histopaque density gradient centrifugation and cryopreserved in liquid nitrogen vapor phase. Purity and quantity of every magnetically sorted T cell population were checked by analytical flow cytometry. Each sorted fraction had its genomic DNA isolated and then quantified by UV absorbance on a Nanodrop 2000c. Using the deep immunoSEQ assay, TCR CDR3 regions were amplified from genomic DNA by multiplex PCR. For each cell subset, the extracted genomic DNA was distributed evenly across all wells of several immunoSEQ 96-well plates, and each plate served as one replicate. Each replicate PCR for sorted subsets received approximately 200 ng genomic DNA, equal to about 30,000 T cell genomes. Purified libraries were quantified with a Qubit 3.0 fluorometer, sized on a Bioanalyzer 2100, and re-quantified with the KAPA Library Quantification kit. Every immunoSEQ 96-well plate was sequenced on a dedicated single-read 150-cycle Illumina NextSeq 550 flow cell. Under the source paper's analysis protocol: Because the immunoSEQ output held only junctional sequences and lacked quality scores, the filtering could not match the filtering applied to full-length reads. To assign V/J genes and CDR3, sequences were annotated against IMGT germline references using PyIR, a Python wrapper for IgBLAST v1.9. Reads with weak V/J assignments (E-value above 1e-6), missing CDR3, stop codons, out-of-frame junctions, or ambiguous translated residues were removed. V3J clonotypes were defined as sequences sharing an identical inferred V gene, J gene, and CDR3 amino acid sequence. Percentage overlap between repertoires was computed as shared unique clonotypes divided by the size of the smaller repertoire. Richness of each repertoire was evaluated using RTK rarefaction, the Chao1 estimator, and Recon v2.1 estimates of unobserved clonotypes. For all TCRbeta clonotypes obtained by the gDNA method from four donors, generation probabilities were computed with OLGA. TCRdb obtained this table from immuneACCESS and retained in-frame rearrangements with V and J assigned. These tables miss some clones; where compared with another copy, unresolved V genes account for less than half of the shortfall, and the remainder is unexplained. V and J calls and clone size are as listed in that table; D and trimming were resolved from the DNA. The sample includes 2 million to 2.5 million clones, with 85% to 95% observed a single time. The top ten hold around 0.38% of the sample.

V loses 4 bases of germline sequence and J loses 2 bases, and the interval between the two ends is 11 bases. The CDR3 numbers 14 residues from cysteine through phenylalanine. Kept here is only the CDR3 DNA, which spans 42 bases and is read in frame from base 1. In the germline V gene (reference sequence), CDR1 corresponds to SGHNT and CDR2 to YYREEE. The chain is made from TRBV5-4 and TRBJ2-3, with TRBD1 perhaps the D gene, on 7 matching bases. The sample was naive CD4+ T cells from PBMCs. The cell subset or site label corresponds to: CD45RA+ positively selected. The receptor's source is a man between 18 and 29 years old in good health. Some clones in this sample may be carry-over from other donors' samples. Here is the DNA: TGTGCCAGCAGCGCGGGACAGAACACAGATACGCAGTATTTT. Translated, this is CASSAGQNTDTQYF.